The 32 T cell receptor beta chains given below trace back to one sample, sequenced in a study of blood T cell repertoires in COVID-19. Some clones are missing from TCRdb's copy, which holds only in-frame ones; the method was immunoSEQ multiplex PCR. The table lists roughly 200,000 clones, 75% to 90% of them singletons. The sequenced sample was peripheral blood. These receptors originate from a human donor with active or convalescent COVID-19. The donor label of this sample is uncertain.

The chain couples TRBV5-5 to TRBJ2-7, with TRBD1 as a possible D gene (5 bases). The CDR3 totals 15 residues. The germline V and J ends were trimmed by 1 base and 0 bases, with 11 bases remaining between them. Germline V gives CDR1 SGHKS, CDR2 YYEKEE (reference sequence). The CDR3 sequence is CASSLWGSSSYEQYF. DNA for the CDR3: TGTGCCAGCAGCTTGTGGGGCTCGAGCTCCTACGAGCAGTACTTC. The full variable domain, rest sourced from reference TRBV5-5 and TRBJ2-7, is DAGVTQSPTHLIKTRGQQVTLRCSPISGHKSVSWYQQVLGQGPQFIFQYYEKEERGRGNFPDRFSARQFPNYSSELNVNALLLGDSALYLCASSLWGSSSYEQYFGPGTRLTVT.

The CDR3 nucleotides are TGCAGCGTTGCACTCCTCACAGATACGCAGTATTTT. This gives the protein CSVALLTDTQYF. The chain has TRBV29-1 and TRBJ2-3; D is ambiguous. Trimming removed 4 bases at V and 2 bases at J, with 7 bases between. The CDR3 has 12 amino acids. Germline V CDR1 and CDR2: SQVTM, ANQGSEA.

The chain couples TRBV7-2 to TRBJ2-2; 8 positions agree with TRBD2. Germline assignment: CDR1 SGHTA and CDR2 FQGNSA. This CDR3 contains 16 residues. V lost 5 bases, J lost 4 bases, and 9 bases stayed unmatched. CDR3: CASSPGLARGTGELFF. As DNA, the CDR3 is TGTGCCAGCAGCCCAGGACTAGCACGTGGCACCGGGGAGCTGTTTTTT. The full variable domain, with the rest looked up from reference TRBV7-2 and TRBJ2-2, is GAGVSQSPSNKVTEKGKDVELRCDPISGHTALYWYRQSLGQGLEFLIYFQGNSAPDKSGLPSDRFSAERTGGSVSTLTIQRTQQEDSAVYLCASSPGLARGTGELFFGEGSRLTVL.

This clone was counted a single time. The rearrangement uses TRBV4-2 and TRBJ1-1; the match to TRBD1 covers 8 bases. Germline V lookup: CDR1 LGHNA, CDR2 YNFKEQ. The CDR3 runs to 15 residues. After removal of 0 bases from V and 11 bases from J, the junction contained 11 bases not matched to a gene. The CDR3 nucleotides are TGTGCCAGCAGCCAAGACTTCCGGGACAGGACCTCCGCTTTCTTT. Translation: CASSQDFRDRTSAFF.

The V call is TRBV5-6, the J call TRBJ2-7; D perhaps matches TRBD1 (5 bases). Per the germline V gene, CDR1 is SGHDT and CDR2 is YYEEEE. V lost 2 bases and J 2 bases, leaving 14 bases between the germline ends. CDR3 length equals 15 residues. The CDR3 region has the DNA TGTGCCAGCAGCTTAAGGGGTCAGTGGCCCTACGAGCAGTACTTC. This gives the protein CASSLRGQWPYEQYF.

This clone appeared a few times. The V call is TRBV3-1 (or the pseudogene TRBV3-2), the J call TRBJ2-1; D is unclear. This CDR3 comprises 13 residues. Germline CDR1 is LGHDT and CDR2 is YNNKEL (reference sequence). Deletions cut 6 bases from V and 6 bases from J, with 12 bases between. DNA for the CDR3: TGTGCCAGCAGTCACCGAGCCGTCAATGAGCAGTTCTTC. It is translated as CASSHRAVNEQFF.

This chain uses TRBV30 with TRBJ2-3; maybe TRBD1 (6 bases). CDR1 GTSNPN and CDR2 SVGIG come from the germline V gene (reference sequence). The V end was cut by 2 bases, the J end by 3 bases, with 18 bases between. The CDR3 totals 16 residues. This CDR3 reads CAWSKFGTSRTDTQYF. The CDR3 nucleotides read TGTGCCTGGAGTAAATTCGGGACAAGTCGGACAGATACGCAGTATTTT.

The genes are TRBV24-1 and TRBJ2-6; no definite D call. Germline CDR1 KGHDR, CDR2 SFDVKD. CDR3 length: 12 amino acids. The CDR3 region is CACDSGANVLTF. CDR3 nucleotides: TGTGCTTGCGACTCTGGGGCCAACGTCCTGACTTTC.

The chain employs TRBV7-9 and TRBJ2-7, with unresolved D. Trimming shortened V by 1 base and J by 6 bases, and 7 bases separated the two germline ends. Germline lookup yields CDR1 SEHNR and CDR2 FQNEAQ (reference sequence). This CDR3 spans 12 amino acids. The CDR3 loop is CASSLDGGEQYF. The DNA of the CDR3 is TGTGCCAGCAGCTTAGACGGCGGCGAGCAGTACTTC.

This clone was found once. The genes are TRBV4-1 and TRBJ1-1; D ambiguous. V lost 1 base and J 4 bases, leaving 10 bases between the germline ends. There are 14 residues in the CDR3. The V gene's germline CDR1 is MGHRA and CDR2 YSYEKL. The CDR3 coding sequence is TGCGCCAGCAGCCAAGGAGGGAAGGGCACTGAAGCTTTCTTT. Encoded protein: CASSQGGKGTEAFF.

This sequence joins TRBV29-1 and TRBJ2-7, with D possibly matching TRBD1 (6 bases). The CDR3 covers 11 residues. V shed 7 bases and J shed 0 bases, with 7 bases lying between them. Germline V gene sequence: CDR1 SQVTM, CDR2 ANQGSEA. As DNA, the CDR3 is TGCAGCGGGACAGTCTCCTACGAGCAGTACTTC. Protein product: CSGTVSYEQYF.

For the CDR3, the DNA is TGTGCCAGTAGTATCTCGGTCGCGGGCAATCAGCCCCAGCATTTT. This codes for CASSISVAGNQPQHF. The rearrangement joins TRBV19 to TRBJ1-5; no clear D gene. The CDR3 sequence is 15 residues long. The germline V gene has CDR1 LNHDA and CDR2 SQIVND (reference sequence). The V end lost 3 bases, the J end lost 2 bases, and 11 bases lay between the germline ends.

This chain links TRBV6-5 with TRBJ2-5; a weak D match, TRBD2 (6 bases). The V gene's germline CDR1 is MNHEY and CDR2 SVGAGI. The CDR3 is made up of 12 amino acids. Trimming pared 5 bases from V and 4 bases from J, leaving 8 bases between. The CDR3: CASSPGVETQYF. The DNA for the CDR3 is TGTGCCAGCAGTCCGGGAGTAGAGACCCAGTACTTC.

This chain links TRBV5-1 with TRBJ2-1; TRBD2 matches at 11 bases. Germline CDR1 is SGHRS and CDR2 is YFSETQ. J was trimmed by 2 bases and V by 3 bases; bases with no gene match: 7. CDR3 length: 17 amino acids. The CDR3 loop is CASSSILSGGAYNEQFF. For the CDR3, the DNA is TGCGCCAGCAGCTCGATCCTTAGCGGGGGGGCCTACAATGAGCAGTTCTTC. Full variable domain (missing parts from reference TRBV5-1 and TRBJ2-1): KAGVTQTPRYLIKTRGQQVTLSCSPISGHRSVSWYQQTPGQGLQFLFEYFSETQRNKGNFPGRFSGRQFSNSRSEMNVSTLELGDSALYLCASSSILSGGAYNEQFFGPGTRLTVL.

The V and J genes are TRBV5-6 and TRBJ2-7; 7 bases match TRBD1. The CDR3 spans 17 residues. Germline assignment: CDR1 SGHDT and CDR2 YYEEEE. The V and J ends lost 0 bases and 5 bases, in that order; junction bases with no gene match: 14. As DNA, the CDR3 is TGTGCCAGCAGCTTGGGACAGGGATACTACCGGCTAAACGAGCAGTACTTC. Translated: CASSLGQGYYRLNEQYF. The entire variable domain, with the rest obtained from reference TRBV5-6 and TRBJ2-7, is as follows: DAGVTQSPTHLIKTRGQQVTLRCSPKSGHDTVSWYQQALGQGPQFIFQYYEEEERQRGNFPDRFSGHQFPNYSSELNVNALLLGDSALYLCASSLGQGYYRLNEQYFGPGTRLTVT.

The chain uses TRBV5-4 and TRBJ2-5; 9 bases match TRBD1. Germline lookup yields CDR1 SGHNT and CDR2 YYREEE (reference sequence). The CDR3 is 15 residues long. V lost 4 bases to trimming and J lost 3 bases; unmatched junction nucleotides: 7. DNA for the CDR3: TGTGCCAGCAGCCCCGGGGGACAGGGCGAAGAGACCCAGTACTTC. It specifies CASSPGGQGEETQYF.

The chain links TRBV5-1 to TRBJ1-2; D possibly corresponds to TRBD1 (5 bases). Germline values: CDR1 SGHRS, CDR2 YFSETQ. The CDR3 loop spans 13 amino acids. The V end lost 1 base, the J end lost 4 bases, and 8 bases lay between the germline ends. This CDR3 reads CASSLQGTYGYTF. The CDR3 DNA sequence: TGCGCCAGCAGCTTGCAGGGCACCTATGGCTACACCTTC.

V and J are TRBV7-3 and TRBJ1-5; no firm D call. The V end was cut by 4 bases, the J end by 2 bases, with 9 bases between. CDR3 length equals 14 residues. In germline, CDR1 is SGHTA, CDR2 FQGTGA. DNA for the CDR3: TGTGCCAGCAGCTGGAGGCAGGGCAATCAGCCCCAGCATTTT. Protein: CASSWRQGNQPQHF.

The chain is built from TRBV7-9 and TRBJ2-7, with 11 bases matching TRBD1. CDR3 length equals 15 residues. V lost 1 base, J lost 4 bases, and 3 bases stayed unmatched. CDR1 is SEHNR, CDR2 FQNEAQ, per germline (reference sequence). The CDR3 loop is CASSLGGTGGYEQYF. As DNA, the CDR3 is TGTGCCAGCAGCTTAGGGGGGACAGGGGGATACGAGCAGTACTTC.

J is TRBJ2-3 and V is TRBV6-1; no reliable D call. The CDR3 loop spans 16 amino acids. In germline, CDR1 is MNHNS, CDR2 SASEGT. Deletions cut 0 bases from V and 0 bases from J, with 10 bases between. CDR3 loop: CASSEAAHGSTDTQYF. CDR3 in DNA: TGTGCCAGCAGTGAAGCGGCCCATGGTAGCACAGATACGCAGTATTTT.

The genes are TRBV7-2 and TRBJ2-1, with a tentative D call TRBD2 (7 bases). CDR1 is SGHTA, CDR2 FQGNSA, per germline. V was clipped by 3 bases and J by 7 bases, with 13 bases between them. This CDR3 region has 14 residues. Here the CDR3 reads CASSFVAGANEQFF. CDR3 bases: TGTGCCAGCAGCTTCGTCGCGGGGGCAAATGAGCAGTTCTTC.

There are a few counts of this clone. The chain links TRBV5-5 to TRBJ2-5, with 10 nucleotides matching TRBD1. Germline lookup yields CDR1 SGHKS and CDR2 YYEKEE (reference sequence). This CDR3 spans 17 amino acids. J lost 3 bases, V lost 3 bases, and 11 bases had no gene match. For the CDR3, the DNA is TGTGCCAGCAGCTCCCTGGACAGGGGGGTATTGGAAGAGACCCAGTACTTC. Its protein is CASSSLDRGVLEETQYF.

This chain links TRBV25-1 with TRBJ1-6; no firm D call. This CDR3 spans 15 amino acids. V was shortened by 1 base and J by 7 bases, with 11 bases between the two germline ends. Germline CDR1 is MGHDK and CDR2 is SYGVNS. CDR3 amino acids: CASSELREWNSPLHF. In nucleotides, the CDR3 is TGTGCCAGCAGTGAATTAAGGGAGTGGAATTCACCCCTCCACTTT.

The rearrangement joins TRBV3-1 (or the pseudogene TRBV3-2) to TRBJ2-5; the match to TRBD1 covers 8 bases. CDR3 length: 16 amino acids. Germline values: CDR1 LGHDT, CDR2 YNNKEL (reference sequence). V shed 3 bases, J shed 3 bases, and the junction held 9 bases outside the gene matches. In DNA form, the CDR3 reads TGTGCCAGCAGCCACGGAGGAGAGACAGGGGAAGAGACCCAGTACTTC. Amino acid sequence: CASSHGGETGEETQYF.

The rearrangement uses TRBV20-1 and TRBJ2-7; possible D gene TRBD1, 6 bases. Germline loops: CDR1 DFQATT, CDR2 SNEGSKA (reference sequence). This CDR3 has 11 amino acids. V lost 6 bases and J lost 3, with 9 bases in between. CDR3 loop: CSALQGYEQYF. The CDR3, as DNA: TGCAGTGCGCTACAGGGCTACGAGCAGTACTTC.

V is TRBV5-4 and J is TRBJ2-3, with 9 bases identical to TRBD2. The V gene end was trimmed by 4 bases and the J gene end by 5 bases; junction bases not matched to a gene: 8. CDR1 SGHNT and CDR2 YYREEE come from the germline V gene (reference sequence). The CDR3 covers 15 residues. In DNA, the CDR3 is TGTGCCAGCAGCCAAGGAGGACTAGCGAAAGATACGCAGTATTTT. This translates into CASSQGGLAKDTQYF.

This rearrangement joins TRBV19 to TRBJ1-1, with D tentatively TRBD1 (6 bases). CDR1 is LNHDA, CDR2 SQIVND, per germline (reference sequence). V was shortened by 5 bases and J by 1 base, with 17 bases between the two germline ends. This CDR3 has 16 amino acids. CDR3 loop: CASSYGTPPGNTEAFF. The DNA of the CDR3 is TGTGCCAGTAGTTACGGGACACCCCCCGGGAACACTGAAGCTTTCTTT.

The V call is TRBV3-1 (or the pseudogene TRBV3-2), the J call TRBJ2-1, with 9 positions matching TRBD2. V lost 4 bases and J lost 8; bases outside the gene matches: 12. The CDR3 sequence is 16 residues long. The germline CDR1 and CDR2 sequences are LGHDT and YNNKEL (reference sequence). The CDR3 sequence: CASSPPRREGHHEQFF. CDR3 nucleotide sequence: TGTGCCAGCAGCCCCCCCCGGCGGGAGGGCCACCATGAGCAGTTCTTC.

This chain joins TRBV7-8 and TRBJ2-7; 8 bases are shared with TRBD2. The CDR3 extends over 13 amino acids. V lost 5 bases, J lost 4 bases, and 4 bases stayed unmatched. CDR1 SGHVS and CDR2 FQNEAQ come from the germline V gene. CDR3 loop: CASSNSGVYEQYF. For the CDR3, the DNA is TGTGCCAGCAGCAATAGCGGGGTTTACGAGCAGTACTTC.

The chain is built from TRBV6-2 or TRBV6-3 and TRBJ1-1; D call uncertain. V lost 6 bases to trimming and J lost 8 bases, with 13 bases between them. CDR3 size: 12 residues. The germline V gene has CDR1 MNHEY and CDR2 SVGEGT. CDR3 region: CASSLKRTEAFF. The CDR3, as DNA: TGTGCCAGCAGCCTAAAGCGTACGGAAGCTTTCTTT.

The chain joins TRBV30 to TRBJ1-1; D possibly corresponds to TRBD1 (5 bases). This CDR3 contains 12 residues. Germline CDR1 reads GTSNPN; CDR2 reads SVGIG (reference sequence). Between the trimmed V and J ends, which lost 3 bases and 3 bases, there was a span of 8 bases. CDR3 amino acids: CAWSGQYTEAFF. CDR3 in DNA: TGTGCCTGGAGCGGACAATACACTGAAGCTTTCTTT.

The chain employs TRBV5-1 and TRBJ2-3, with a weak D call TRBD1 (5 bases). Germline V gene data show CDR1 as SGHRS and CDR2 as YFSETQ. The V gene lost 4 bases and the J gene lost 3 bases, with 15 bases spanning the gap. There are 15 residues in the CDR3. The DNA for the CDR3 is TGCGCCAGCAGCAACCGACACCAGGGAACAGATACGCAGTATTTT. As protein: CASSNRHQGTDTQYF.